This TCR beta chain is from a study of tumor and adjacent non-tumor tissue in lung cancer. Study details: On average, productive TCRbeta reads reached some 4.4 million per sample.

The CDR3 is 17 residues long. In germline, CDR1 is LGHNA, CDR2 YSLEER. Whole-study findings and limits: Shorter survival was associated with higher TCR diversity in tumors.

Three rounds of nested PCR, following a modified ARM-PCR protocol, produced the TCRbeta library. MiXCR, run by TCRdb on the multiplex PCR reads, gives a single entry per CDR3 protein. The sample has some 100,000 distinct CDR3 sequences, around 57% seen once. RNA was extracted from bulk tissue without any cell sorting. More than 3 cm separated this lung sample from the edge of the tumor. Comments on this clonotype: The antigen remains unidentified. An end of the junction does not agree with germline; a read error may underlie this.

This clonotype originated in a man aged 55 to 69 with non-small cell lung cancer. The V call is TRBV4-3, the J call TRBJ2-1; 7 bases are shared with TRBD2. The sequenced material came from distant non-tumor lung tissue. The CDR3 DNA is TGCGTCAGCAGCCAAGTACGGGGAGGGAGCTCCTACAATGAGCAGTTCTTC. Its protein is CVSSQVRGGSSYNEQFF.